This T cell receptor beta chain was profiled in a study of blood T cell repertoires in COVID-19. Study-wide context: The United States, Italy and Spain were the sources of the acute and convalescent COVID-19 samples. PBMCs, B-cell-depleted T cells, or T cells provided the cDNA or gDNA that made up the material.

The V gene end was trimmed by 4 bases and the J gene end by 5 bases; junction bases not matched to a gene: 8. CDR1 and CDR2 (germline): SGHRS, YFSETQ. The CDR3 covers 16 residues. As processed by the authors: Reference gene primers were amplified, and this amplification served to estimate nucleated cell counts. Using immunoSEQ multiplex PCR, the repertoire was profiled, and TCRdb retains in-frame clones only, with some absent. Clone size and V and J calls were adopted from that table, with D and trimming inferred from the DNA. The sample holds around 20,000 clones, roughly 87% seen once. Sample: peripheral blood. The chain couples TRBV5-1 to TRBJ2-2; 10 bases are shared with TRBD2. This receptor was taken from a human donor in a cohort sampled during active COVID-19. The donor label of this sample is uncertain. This CDR3 is CASSPPGLARTGELFF. The CDR3 DNA reads as TGCGCCAGCAGCCCGCCGGGACTAGCGAGGACCGGGGAGCTGTTTTTT.